Below, 20 T cell receptor beta chains from the same sample are listed, as sequenced in a study of blood T cell repertoires in COVID-19. The method was immunoSEQ multiplex PCR; TCRdb's version includes in-frame clones alone and lacks a portion of them. The sample has more than 150,000 clones; about 80% are singletons. Sequenced: peripheral blood. These receptors all come from a man in his sixties with acute or convalescent COVID-19.

The chain uses TRBV28 and TRBJ2-3; a weak D match, TRBD1 (6 bases). Trimming shortened V by 4 bases and J by 3 bases, and 14 bases separated the two germline ends. The CDR3 covers 15 residues. Germline CDR1 is MDHEN and CDR2 is SYDVKM. Here the CDR3 DNA reads TGTGCCAGCAGTTCGCCTTCACAGGGTACAGATACGCAGTATTTT. This sequence encodes CASSSPSQGTDTQYF.

V gene TRBV4-1 combines with J gene TRBJ1-5; 7 bases match TRBD1. In germline, CDR1 is MGHRA, CDR2 YSYEKL. The V gene end was trimmed by 1 base and the J gene end by 6 bases; junction bases not matched to a gene: 9. The CDR3 is 16 amino acids. The CDR3 sequence is CASSQGGTTGVQPQHF. The CDR3 coding sequence is TGCGCCAGCAGCCAAGGGGGCACAACAGGGGTTCAGCCCCAGCATTTT.

This clone was observed a few times. CDR3 bases: TGTGCCACCAGTACGACAGGGCGCACAGATACGCAGTATTTT. This translates into CATSTTGRTDTQYF. The chain employs TRBV24-1 and TRBJ2-3; 7 bases match TRBD1. V trimming: 6 bases; J trimming: 1 base; junction bases outside the gene matches: 3. The CDR3 consists of 14 residues. Germline-derived CDR1 and CDR2 are KGHDR and SFDVKD.

Concerning this clone: The conserved phenylalanine or tryptophan is not found at the CDR3 terminus, so this likely reflects a read error. The rearrangement uses TRBV7-2 and TRBJ2-4, with a possible D match to TRBD2 (7 bases). The CDR3 has 16 residues. The V end lost 4 bases, the J end lost 1 base, and 14 bases lay between the germline ends. Germline loops: CDR1 SGHTA, CDR2 FQGNSA. The CDR3: CASSSPQGGAKNIQYL. The CDR3 bases are TGTGCCAGCAGCTCCCCACAGGGAGGGGCCAAAAACATTCAGTACCTC.

The chain uses TRBV6-2 or TRBV6-3 and TRBJ1-5; D is uncertain. The V gene lost 0 bases and the J gene lost 9 bases, with 12 bases spanning the gap. The germline V gene has CDR1 MNHEY and CDR2 SVGEGT. This CDR3 is 14 amino acids long. CDR3 DNA sequence: TGTGCCAGCAGTTACTCGAGACGGGCGGGGCCCCAGCATTTT. This codes for CASSYSRRAGPQHF.

The rearrangement joins TRBV18 to TRBJ2-7, with D unclear. The CDR3 sequence is 15 residues long. Germline V gives CDR1 KGHSH, CDR2 LQKENI. V lost 6 bases and J lost 3, with 18 bases in between. The chain's CDR3 is CASSIGGDLYYEQYF. The CDR3, as DNA: TGTGCCAGCTCGATAGGCGGAGACCTCTACTACGAGCAGTACTTC.

J is TRBJ2-4 and V is TRBV6-5; TRBD2 is a possible D gene (5 bases). The CDR3 runs 14 residues. V was pared by 6 bases and J by 2 bases, with 11 bases between. Germline values: CDR1 MNHEY, CDR2 SVGAGI. The CDR3 loop reads CASRQTGTKNIQYF. The CDR3 DNA sequence: TGTGCCAGCAGACAAACGGGGACCAAAAACATTCAGTACTTC.

This chain joins TRBV6-2 or TRBV6-3 and TRBJ2-1, with 9 bases aligning to TRBD1. CDR3 length equals 15 residues. Germline CDR1 MNHEY, CDR2 SVGEGT. Trimming took 0 bases from V and 3 from J; bases not matched to a gene: 0. This CDR3 reads CASSYSTGGYNEQFF. In nucleotides, the CDR3 is TGTGCCAGCAGTTACTCGACAGGGGGCTACAATGAGCAGTTCTTC.

The rearrangement uses TRBV18 and TRBJ1-4, with 11 bases identical to TRBD1. The CDR3 length is 14 residues. Germline V gene data show CDR1 as KGHSH and CDR2 as LQKENI. The J segment lost 8 bases and the V segment lost 4 bases, leaving 3 bases of the junction unmatched. CDR3: CASSRGTGGEKLFF. The CDR3 nucleotides read TGTGCCAGCTCACGAGGGACAGGGGGAGAAAAACTGTTTTTT.

The chain recombines TRBV18 with TRBJ1-2; weak D call: TRBD1 (6 bases). V gave up 6 bases and J gave up 3 bases, with 26 bases separating them. Germline V gives CDR1 KGHSH, CDR2 LQKENI. The CDR3 length is 18 residues. The CDR3, as DNA: TGTGCCAGCTCTCTCGGGACACCTTCTCCACGGGTCCACTATGGCTACACCTTC. Its translation: CASSLGTPSPRVHYGYTF.

The rearrangement joins TRBV20-1 to TRBJ2-1, with no clear D. The ends were cut back, 1 base at V and 4 bases at J, with 2 bases in the middle. The CDR3 spans 11 residues. Germline CDR1 reads DFQATT; CDR2 reads SNEGSKA (reference sequence). DNA of the CDR3: TGCAGTGCTAGAGCGTACAATGAGCAGTTCTTC. It translates to CSARAYNEQFF.

The chain employs TRBV19 and TRBJ2-7; the match to TRBD1 covers 7 bases. This CDR3 has 14 residues. V lost 3 bases to trimming and J lost 2 bases; unmatched junction nucleotides: 4. Germline lookup yields CDR1 LNHDA and CDR2 SQIVND (reference sequence). This CDR3 reads CASSIRGRPYEQYF. The CDR3, as DNA: TGTGCCAGTAGTATTAGGGGGCGACCCTACGAGCAGTACTTC.

This chain links TRBV18 with TRBJ2-6, with 12 bases identical to TRBD1. CDR1 and CDR2 from the germline V gene are KGHSH and LQKENI. V shed 0 bases, J shed 4 bases, and the junction held 4 bases outside the gene matches. The CDR3 loop spans 18 amino acids. CDR3 loop: CASSPPGQGALGANVLTF. CDR3 in DNA: TGTGCCAGCTCACCACCGGGACAGGGGGCGCTCGGGGCCAACGTCCTGACTTTC.

The chain has TRBV15 and TRBJ2-6; TRBD1 agrees at 10 bases. This CDR3 spans 18 amino acids. V shed 5 bases, J shed 3 bases, and the junction held 10 bases outside the gene matches. Germline V lookup: CDR1 LNHNV, CDR2 YYDKDF (reference sequence). The CDR3 protein is CATSSPRQGAYGANVLTF. For the CDR3, the DNA is TGTGCCACCAGCTCCCCCCGACAGGGGGCTTATGGGGCCAACGTCCTGACTTTC.

A single count supports this clone. The rearrangement links TRBV5-1 to TRBJ2-1; a possible D gene is TRBD2 (6 bases). The V end lost 6 bases, the J end lost 1 base, and 14 bases lay between the germline ends. This CDR3 is built from 15 residues. Germline V gene data show CDR1 as SGHRS and CDR2 as YFSETQ. The CDR3 protein is CASNQMGGSYNEQFF. DNA of the CDR3: TGCGCCAGCAACCAAATGGGGGGTTCCTACAATGAGCAGTTCTTC. The full variable domain, completed using reference TRBV5-1 and TRBJ2-1, is KAGVTQTPRYLIKTRGQQVTLSCSPISGHRSVSWYQQTPGQGLQFLFEYFSETQRNKGNFPGRFSGRQFSNSRSEMNVSTLELGDSALYLCASNQMGGSYNEQFFGPGTRLTVL.

This clone was detected a few times. This sequence joins TRBV6-2 or TRBV6-3 and TRBJ2-3; TRBD2 agrees at 7 bases. J lost 4 bases, V lost 6 bases, and 16 bases had no gene match. Looked up from germline, CDR1 is MNHEY and CDR2 is SVGEGT. This CDR3 has 17 amino acids. The CDR3 loop is CASSRRWAGVVPDTQYF. In DNA form, the CDR3 reads TGTGCCAGCAGCCGAAGGTGGGCGGGAGTGGTACCAGATACGCAGTATTTT.

The rearrangement uses TRBV4-3 and TRBJ2-1, with 14 bases matching TRBD2. V lost 1 base, J lost 5 bases, and 13 bases stayed unmatched. This CDR3 spans 20 amino acids. Germline CDR1 is LGHNA and CDR2 is YSLEER. CDR3 loop: CASSQGLWTSGRLGDNEQFF. The DNA of the CDR3 is TGCGCCAGCAGCCAAGGCCTTTGGACTAGCGGGAGGTTAGGGGACAATGAGCAGTTCTTC.

The chain combines TRBV5-1 with TRBJ2-7; 7 nucleotides align to TRBD1. Trimming took 0 bases from V and 2 from J; bases not matched to a gene: 8. The CDR3 extends over 16 amino acids. Looked up from germline, CDR1 is SGHRS and CDR2 is YFSETQ. CDR3 protein: CASSLDAVGQPYEQYF. CDR3 nucleotide sequence: TGCGCCAGCAGCTTGGACGCCGTGGGACAGCCCTACGAGCAGTACTTC.

J is TRBJ1-4 and V is TRBV19, with D uncertain. The germline V gene has CDR1 LNHDA and CDR2 SQIVND (reference sequence). The V end lost 6 bases, the J end lost 6 bases, and 14 bases lay between the germline ends. This CDR3 spans 14 amino acids. This CDR3 is CASSRGSVDEKLFF. CDR3 nucleotides: TGTGCCAGTAGCCGGGGTTCGGTGGATGAAAAACTGTTTTTT.

This chain joins TRBV27 and TRBJ1-5, with D tentatively TRBD1 (6 bases). The CDR3 contains 16 residues. Deletions cut 4 bases from V and 0 bases from J, with 13 bases between. Germline V lookup: CDR1 MNHEY, CDR2 SMNVEV (reference sequence). The DNA of the CDR3 is TGTGCCAGCAGTTCGACAGGCCTTTATAGCAATCAGCCCCAGCATTTT. It is translated as CASSSTGLYSNQPQHF.